A single sample is the source of the 22 T cell receptor beta chains below, sequenced in a study of early T cells in non-severe SARS-CoV-2 infection. TCRdb ran MiXCR on the 5' RACE reads and lists one entry per CDR3 protein. This sample yields some 87,000 distinct CDR3 sequences, of which roughly an eighth are seen a single time; roughly 1.4% belongs to the top ten. Sequenced: whole blood. Receptors originate from an adult who was a healthcare worker with PCR-confirmed SARS-CoV-2 infection or an uninfected control (not recorded which).

This clonotype has ten or more counts. This sequence joins TRBV20-1 and TRBJ2-1; no definite D call. CDR3 length equals 12 residues. V was cut by 1 base and J by 9 bases, with 10 bases left in between. The germline V gene encodes CDR1 DFQATT and CDR2 SNEGSKA (reference sequence). Here the CDR3 DNA reads TGCAGTGCTAGAGTTTCGGGCGGTGAGCAGTTCTTC. Encoded protein: CSARVSGGEQFF.

The chain employs TRBV2 and TRBJ1-4, with TRBD1 matching over 8 bases. The CDR3 covers 15 residues. Per the germline V gene, CDR1 is SNHLY and CDR2 is FYNNEI. The J segment lost 6 bases and the V segment lost 9 bases, leaving 12 bases of the junction unmatched. CDR3 region: CASGVGQGGHEKLFF. CDR3 coding DNA: TGTGCCAGTGGGGTCGGACAGGGAGGTCATGAAAAACTGTTTTTT.

V and J are TRBV9 and TRBJ1-2, with TRBD1 matching over 8 bases. The CDR3 runs 14 residues. CDR1 and CDR2 from the germline V gene are SGDLS and YYNGEE. The V segment lost 4 bases and the J segment 6 bases; nucleotides outside the gene matches: 8. The CDR3, as DNA: TGTGCCAGCAGCTCCTCAGGGGGCTCTGATGGCTACACCTTC. This codes for CASSSSGGSDGYTF.

The V and J genes are TRBV2 and TRBJ2-7; D may be TRBD1 (5 bases). Germline loops: CDR1 SNHLY, CDR2 FYNNEI. Trimming removed 8 bases at V and 1 base at J, with 21 bases between. The CDR3 has 16 amino acids. CDR3 protein: CASRESRQGESYEQYF. Written as DNA, the CDR3 is TGTGCCAGCCGCGAGTCCCGGCAGGGTGAGTCCTACGAGCAGTACTTC.

This clonotype has more than one count but fewer than ten. The CDR3 coding sequence is TGTGCCAGCAGCAAAGTGGTCGGACAGGGCCACGAGCAGTACTTC. Translation gives CASSKVVGQGHEQYF. The chain employs TRBV21-1 and TRBJ2-7; the table's TRBD1 call for D was not verified on the DNA. TRBV21-1 is a listed pseudogene. The CDR3 length is 15 residues.

The genes are TRBV3-1 and TRBJ2-1, with unresolved D. Germline V lookup: CDR1 LGHDT, CDR2 YNNKEL (reference sequence). Trimming took off 4 bases at V and 9 bases at J, with 16 bases between the two ends. The CDR3 totals 14 residues. The CDR3 DNA follows: TGTGCCAGCAGCCTGCTTTACCCGGGCGGTGAGCAGTTCTTC. It is translated as CASSLLYPGGEQFF.

The V call is TRBV29-1, the J call TRBJ2-5; 14 positions agree with TRBD2. CDR1 is SQVTM and CDR2 is ANQGSEA in the germline V gene. J was trimmed by 2 bases and V by 5 bases; bases with no gene match: 1. This CDR3 has 14 amino acids. CDR3 coding DNA: TGCAGCGTTAGGACTAGCGGGGGGCAAGAGACCCAGTACTTC. Translation gives CSVRTSGGQETQYF.

This clonotype came up a few times. The chain has TRBV20-1 and TRBJ1-1; no firm D call. The CDR3 length is 13 residues. Germline V gene sequence: CDR1 DFQATT, CDR2 SNEGSKA (reference sequence). V was shortened by 6 bases and J by 3 bases, with 14 bases between the two germline ends. CDR3 sequence (DNA): TGCAGTGCCACCCAAGCCTGGGACACTGAAGCTTTCTTT. Encoded protein: CSATQAWDTEAFF.

J is TRBJ2-2 and V is TRBV11-3; D not certain. V lost 3 bases and J 4 bases, leaving 3 bases between the germline ends. Per the germline V gene, CDR1 is SGHNT and CDR2 is YENEEA. The length of the CDR3 is 12 residues. The CDR3 nucleotides read TGTGCCAGCAGCTTCGTCACCGGGGAGCTGTTTTTT. Encoded protein: CASSFVTGELFF.

This clonotype appeared a few times. V is TRBV10-2 and J is TRBJ2-7; no definite D call. Per germline, CDR1 WSHSY and CDR2 SAAADI. Trimming stripped 4 bases from V and 3 bases from J, with 7 bases between. This CDR3 is 12 amino acids long. The DNA for the CDR3 is TGCGCCAGCAGTGCCTTAGGCTACGAGCAGTACTTC. Amino acid sequence: CASSALGYEQYF.

This clonotype showed up many times. The rearrangement joins TRBV5-6 to TRBJ2-7; 7 bases agree with TRBD1. The CDR3 totals 12 residues. CDR1 is SGHDT and CDR2 is YYEEEE in the germline V gene. J was trimmed by 12 bases and V by 4 bases; bases with no gene match: 10. DNA for the CDR3: TGTGCCAGCAGCCGACGGACAGGCTCTCCGTACTTC. Translated: CASSRRTGSPYF.

This clonotype was picked up a small number of times. V usage is TRBV3-1 and J usage is TRBJ1-6, with D possibly TRBD1 on 5 matching bases. Germline assignment: CDR1 LGHDT and CDR2 YNNKEL (reference sequence). With 2 bases removed from V and 9 bases from J, the gap between germline ends came to 17 bases. The length of the CDR3 is 16 residues. CDR3 amino acids: CASSQIAGTGSSPLHF. Here the CDR3 DNA reads TGTGCCAGCAGCCAAATTGCAGGGACCGGGAGTTCACCCCTCCACTTT.

The gene calls are TRBV6-2 or TRBV6-3 and TRBJ1-5, with a weak D call TRBD1 (5 bases). V dropped 6 bases and J dropped 10 bases, with 16 bases sitting between them. Looked up from germline, CDR1 is MNHEY and CDR2 is SVGEGT. The length of the CDR3 is 13 residues. CDR3 DNA sequence: TGTGCCAGCAGCCCGGGACCCACCAGACCCCAGCATTTT. This codes for CASSPGPTRPQHF.

V is TRBV7-2 and J is TRBJ2-7; 14 bases are a match to TRBD2. The CDR3 consists of 16 residues. Germline V gives CDR1 SGHTA, CDR2 FQGNSA. V lost 5 bases and J lost 0; bases outside the gene matches: 3. The CDR3, as DNA: TGTGCCAGCAGCCCGACTAGCGGGGGGGCCTCCTACGAGCAGTACTTC. Protein sequence: CASSPTSGGASYEQYF.

This clonotype was detected ten times or more. The gene calls are TRBV30 and TRBJ2-5; D is possibly TRBD1 (6 bases). The CDR3 has 13 residues. CDR1 GTSNPN and CDR2 SVGIG come from the germline V gene (reference sequence). V was cut by 3 bases and J by 2 bases, with 10 bases left in between. In DNA form, the CDR3 reads TGTGCCTGGAGCAGGGGTCAGCAAGAGACCCAGTACTTC. It translates to CAWSRGQQETQYF.

This clonotype has a count of ten or more. The J gene is TRBJ2-1, the V gene TRBV7-9; D remains ambiguous. V was cut by 0 bases and J by 10 bases, with 7 bases left in between. The CDR3 contains 12 residues. Germline CDR1 SEHNR, CDR2 FQNEAQ (reference sequence). The CDR3 loop reads CASSLAGPEQFF. The CDR3 nucleotides are TGTGCCAGCAGCTTAGCCGGGCCCGAGCAGTTCTTC.

The CDR3 DNA follows: TGTGCCAGCAGTTATATCGGCGGCGAGCAGTACTTC. It encodes CASSYIGGEQYF. The chain carries TRBV6-2 or TRBV6-3 and TRBJ2-7; D gene uncertain. Germline V gene lookup returns CDR1 MNHEY and CDR2 SVGEGT. The CDR3 is 12 residues long. V gave up 3 bases and J gave up 6 bases, with 9 bases separating them.

The V gene is TRBV9, the J gene TRBJ2-3; D may be TRBD1 or TRBD2 (5 bases each). Per the germline V gene, CDR1 is SGDLS and CDR2 is YYNGEE. CDR3 length: 14 residues. The V end lost 3 bases, the J end lost 1 base, and 9 bases lay between the germline ends. The CDR3 sequence: CASSEGPRTDTQYF. The CDR3 region has the DNA TGTGCCAGCAGCGAGGGACCACGCACAGATACGCAGTATTTT.

This chain links TRBV20-1 with TRBJ2-1, with 9 positions matching TRBD2. The CDR3 contains 16 residues. CDR1 and CDR2 (germline): DFQATT, SNEGSKA (reference sequence). V was clipped by 3 bases and J by 2 bases; unmatched bases: 8. The CDR3, as DNA: TGCAGTGCTAGGTCCCACGCGGGGGGGGCCTACAATGAGCAGTTCTTC. It specifies CSARSHAGGAYNEQFF.

This clonotype was seen a handful of times. Here the CDR3 reads CASSIRTDQETQYF. DNA for the CDR3: TGTGCCAGTAGCATAAGGACAGACCAAGAGACCCAGTACTTC. J is TRBJ2-5 and V is TRBV19; D possibly corresponds to TRBD1 (6 bases). The CDR3 spans 14 residues. The V end was cut by 6 bases, the J end by 0 bases, with 11 bases between. The germline V gene has CDR1 LNHDA and CDR2 SQIVND (reference sequence).

The chain carries TRBV30 and TRBJ1-5, with no clear D. The CDR3 totals 12 residues. Germline V gene data show CDR1 as GTSNPN and CDR2 as SVGIG (reference sequence). The V end was cut by 2 bases, the J end by 5 bases, with 7 bases between. The CDR3 DNA follows: TGTGCCTGGAGTAACGGGTATCAGCCCCAGCATTTT. Its translation: CAWSNGYQPQHF.

The chain combines TRBV6-2 or TRBV6-3 with TRBJ2-5; TRBD2 matches at 12 bases. The junction had 8 bases not matched to a gene; V was cut back by 2 bases and J by 10 bases. This CDR3 is 15 amino acids long. Germline CDR1 is MNHEY and CDR2 is SVGEGT. The CDR3 protein is CASSYTRLAGAIQYF. CDR3 coding DNA: TGTGCCAGCAGTTACACCCGACTAGCGGGGGCGATCCAGTACTTC.